Detailed here is one TCR beta chain. Its antigen remains unknown. The PCR contained 60 Vbeta and 13 Jbeta primers. Method: immunoSEQ multiplex PCR; TCRdb's copy keeps in-frame clones and lacks some. The profile shows 90,000 to 110,000 clones, approximately 69% of them singletons. This record belongs to a study of cytomegalovirus exposure and HLA in healthy donors. Study-level results: One variant, a missense change in DCLRE1C, was linked in a later analysis to TCR beta V- and J-gene trimming.

At the time of sampling, donors were nominally healthy, though unrecorded immune exposures were likely. Germline lookup yields CDR1 KGHSH and CDR2 LQKENI. V shed 3 bases, J shed 10 bases, and the junction held 6 bases outside the gene matches. The CDR3 extends over 15 amino acids. The TCR originated in a man aged 25 to 40 in good health and CMV-seronegative. Sequenced: PBMCs. The chain employs TRBV18 and TRBJ2-1; 13 bases fit TRBD2. The CDR3 here is CASSPPGLAGVEQFF. CDR3 DNA sequence: TGTGCCAGCTCACCGCCCGGACTAGCGGGAGTGGAGCAGTTCTTC.